What follows are 6 T cell receptor beta chains derived from one specimen sequenced in a study of cytomegalovirus exposure and HLA in healthy donors. PCR amplification relied on 60 Vbeta primers (plus 13 Jbeta primers). Sequencing used immunoSEQ multiplex PCR; TCRdb keeps in-frame clones, though not all of them. In the table there are 150,000 to 200,000 clones, just under 80% of which are singletons. Specimen: PBMCs. Receptors originate from a woman between 45 and 65 years old in good health and CMV-seropositive.

The chain employs TRBV10-1 and TRBJ2-3; 7 bases fit TRBD2. The CDR3 loop spans 12 amino acids. After removal of 10 bases from V and 1 base from J, the junction contained 2 bases not matched to a gene. Germline-derived CDR1 and CDR2 are WNHNN and SYGVQD (reference sequence). CDR3 nucleotides: TGCGCCACCAGCGGGGGCACAGATACGCAGTATTTT. This sequence encodes CATSGGTDTQYF.

The chain employs TRBV6-1 and TRBJ1-2; the match to TRBD1 covers 10 bases. Germline loops: CDR1 MNHNS, CDR2 SASEGT. The CDR3 consists of 14 residues. V was clipped by 4 bases and J by 4 bases; unmatched bases: 3. The chain's CDR3 is CASSARQGAYGYTF. As DNA, the CDR3 is TGTGCCAGCAGTGCAAGACAGGGGGCCTATGGCTACACCTTC.

This chain joins TRBV4-1 and TRBJ2-2, with D perhaps TRBD1 (5 bases). This CDR3 spans 15 amino acids. Deletions cut 1 base from V and 5 bases from J, with 11 bases between. The V gene's germline CDR1 is MGHRA and CDR2 YSYEKL. Here the CDR3 DNA reads TGCGCCAGCAGCCAAGGGGGCGCTATGACCGGGGAGCTGTTTTTT. Its protein product is CASSQGGAMTGELFF.

Only one count was recorded for this clone. V gene TRBV27 combines with J gene TRBJ2-7; 7 bases are shared with TRBD1. The CDR3 extends over 12 amino acids. V lost 6 bases, J lost 4 bases, and 3 bases stayed unmatched. Germline V gene sequence: CDR1 MNHEY, CDR2 SMNVEV (reference sequence). CDR3 region: CASRTGVYEQYF. For the CDR3, the DNA is TGTGCCAGCAGAACAGGGGTATACGAGCAGTACTTC.

The chain joins TRBV11-2 to TRBJ2-7, with D hard to call. The CDR3 is 13 amino acids. Deletions cut 1 base from V and 4 bases from J, with 8 bases between. Germline loops: CDR1 SGHAT, CDR2 FQNNGV. The CDR3 sequence: CASSLGWAYEQYF. CDR3 in DNA: TGTGCCAGCAGCTTAGGTTGGGCTTACGAGCAGTACTTC.

This chain connects TRBV25-1 to TRBJ1-1; D is perhaps TRBD1 (5 bases). Trimming removed 7 bases at V and 2 bases at J, with 11 bases between. Germline lookup yields CDR1 MGHDK and CDR2 SYGVNS. This CDR3 region has 13 residues. CDR3 sequence reads: CASKVQDNTEAFF. DNA for the CDR3: TGTGCCAGCAAGGTACAGGATAACACTGAAGCTTTCTTT.